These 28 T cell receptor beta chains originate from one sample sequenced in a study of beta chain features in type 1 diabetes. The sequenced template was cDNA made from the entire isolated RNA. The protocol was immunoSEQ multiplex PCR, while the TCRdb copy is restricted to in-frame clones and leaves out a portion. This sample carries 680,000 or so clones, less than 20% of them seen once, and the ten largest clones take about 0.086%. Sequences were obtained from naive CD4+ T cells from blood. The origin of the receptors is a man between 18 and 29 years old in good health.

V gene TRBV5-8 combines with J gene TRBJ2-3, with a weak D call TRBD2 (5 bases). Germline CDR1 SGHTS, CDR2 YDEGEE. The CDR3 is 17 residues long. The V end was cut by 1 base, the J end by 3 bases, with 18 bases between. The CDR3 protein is CASSLHFTDSSTDTQYF. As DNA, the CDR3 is TGTGCCAGCAGCTTGCACTTCACGGACTCGAGTACAGATACGCAGTATTTT.

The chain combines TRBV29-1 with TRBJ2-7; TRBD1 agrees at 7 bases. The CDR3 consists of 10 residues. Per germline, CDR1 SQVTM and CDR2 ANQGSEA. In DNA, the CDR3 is TGCAAGGGACAGCACTGCGAGCAGTACTTC. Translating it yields CKGQHCEQYF.

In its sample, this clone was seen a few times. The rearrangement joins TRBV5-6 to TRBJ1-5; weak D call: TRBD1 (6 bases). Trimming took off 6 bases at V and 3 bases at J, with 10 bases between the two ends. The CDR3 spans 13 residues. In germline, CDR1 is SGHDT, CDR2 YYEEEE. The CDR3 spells CASTRGPNQPQHF. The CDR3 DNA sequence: TGTGCCAGCACCCGGGGGCCCAATCAGCCCCAGCATTTT. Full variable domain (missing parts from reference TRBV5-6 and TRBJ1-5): DAGVTQSPTHLIKTRGQQVTLRCSPKSGHDTVSWYQQALGQGPQFIFQYYEEEERQRGNFPDRFSGHQFPNYSSELNVNALLLGDSALYLCASTRGPNQPQHFGDGTRLSIL.

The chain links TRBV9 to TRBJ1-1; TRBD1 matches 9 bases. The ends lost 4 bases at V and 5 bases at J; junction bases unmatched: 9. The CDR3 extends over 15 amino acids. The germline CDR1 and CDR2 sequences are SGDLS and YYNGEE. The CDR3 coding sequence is TGTGCCAGCAGCCCCCGACAGGGGGGAGTGACTGAAGCTTTCTTT. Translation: CASSPRQGGVTEAFF.

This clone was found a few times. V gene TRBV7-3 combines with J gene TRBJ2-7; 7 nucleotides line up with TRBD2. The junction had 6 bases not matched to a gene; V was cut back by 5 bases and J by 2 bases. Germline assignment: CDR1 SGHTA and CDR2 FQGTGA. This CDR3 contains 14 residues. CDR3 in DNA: TGTGCCAGCAGCAGGGGACTACCCCCCTACGAGCAGTACTTC. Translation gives CASSRGLPPYEQYF.

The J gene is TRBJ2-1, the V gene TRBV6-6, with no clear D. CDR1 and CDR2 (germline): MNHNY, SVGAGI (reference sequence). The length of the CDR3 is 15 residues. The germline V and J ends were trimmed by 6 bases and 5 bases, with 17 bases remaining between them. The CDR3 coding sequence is TGTGCCAGCAGCCCCGGGCGACGGCGAAACAATGAGCAGTTCTTC. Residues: CASSPGRRRNNEQFF.

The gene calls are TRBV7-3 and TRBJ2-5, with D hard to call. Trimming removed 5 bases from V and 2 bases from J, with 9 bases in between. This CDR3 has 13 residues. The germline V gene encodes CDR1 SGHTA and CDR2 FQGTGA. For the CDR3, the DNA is TGTGCCAGCAGCCGCGCCCAGCAAGAGACCCAGTACTTC. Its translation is CASSRAQQETQYF.

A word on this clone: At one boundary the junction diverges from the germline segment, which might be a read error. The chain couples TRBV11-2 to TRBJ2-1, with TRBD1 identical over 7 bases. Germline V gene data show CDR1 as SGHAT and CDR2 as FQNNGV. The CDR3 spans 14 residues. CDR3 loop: CASSHAQGNYEQFF. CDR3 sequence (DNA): TGCGCCAGCAGCCACGCACAGGGGAACTATGAGCAGTTCTTC.

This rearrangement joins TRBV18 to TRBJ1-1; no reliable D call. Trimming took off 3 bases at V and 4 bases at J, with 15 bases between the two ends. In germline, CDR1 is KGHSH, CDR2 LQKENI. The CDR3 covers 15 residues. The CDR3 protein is CASSPGLGSGTEAFF. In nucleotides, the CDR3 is TGTGCCAGCTCACCGGGTCTCGGATCCGGCACTGAAGCTTTCTTT. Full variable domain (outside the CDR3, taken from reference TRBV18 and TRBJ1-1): NAGVMQNPRHLVRRRGQEARLRCSPMKGHSHVYWYRQLPEEGLKFMVYLQKENIIDESGMPKERFSAEFPKEGPSILRIQQVVRGDSAAYFCASSPGLGSGTEAFFGQGTRLTVV.

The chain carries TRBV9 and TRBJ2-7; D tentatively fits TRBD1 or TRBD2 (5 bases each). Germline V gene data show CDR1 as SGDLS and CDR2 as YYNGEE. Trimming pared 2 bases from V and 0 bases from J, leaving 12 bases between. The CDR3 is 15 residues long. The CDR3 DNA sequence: TGTGCCAGCAGCGTTCGGGACGTGGACTCCTACGAGCAGTACTTC. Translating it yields CASSVRDVDSYEQYF.

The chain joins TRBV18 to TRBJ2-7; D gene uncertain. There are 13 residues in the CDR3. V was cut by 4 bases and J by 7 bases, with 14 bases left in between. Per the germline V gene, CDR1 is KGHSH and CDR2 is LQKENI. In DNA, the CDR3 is TGTGCCAGCTCACTGGGCCCGATGCAAGAGCAGTACTTC. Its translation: CASSLGPMQEQYF. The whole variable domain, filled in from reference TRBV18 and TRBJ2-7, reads NAGVMQNPRHLVRRRGQEARLRCSPMKGHSHVYWYRQLPEEGLKFMVYLQKENIIDESGMPKERFSAEFPKEGPSILRIQQVVRGDSAAYFCASSLGPMQEQYFGPGTRLTVT.

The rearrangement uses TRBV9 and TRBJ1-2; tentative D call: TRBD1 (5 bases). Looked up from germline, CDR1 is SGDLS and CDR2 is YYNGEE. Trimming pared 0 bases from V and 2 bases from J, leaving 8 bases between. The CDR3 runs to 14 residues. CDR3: CASSVEGLNYGYTF. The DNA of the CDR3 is TGTGCCAGCAGCGTAGAGGGACTCAACTATGGCTACACCTTC.

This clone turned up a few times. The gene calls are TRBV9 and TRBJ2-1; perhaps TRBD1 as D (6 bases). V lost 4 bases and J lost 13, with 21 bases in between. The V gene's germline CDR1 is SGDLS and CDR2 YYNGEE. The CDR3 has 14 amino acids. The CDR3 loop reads CASSSESQGLTQFF. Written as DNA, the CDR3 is TGTGCCAGCAGCTCAGAAAGCCAGGGGTTGACACAGTTCTTC.

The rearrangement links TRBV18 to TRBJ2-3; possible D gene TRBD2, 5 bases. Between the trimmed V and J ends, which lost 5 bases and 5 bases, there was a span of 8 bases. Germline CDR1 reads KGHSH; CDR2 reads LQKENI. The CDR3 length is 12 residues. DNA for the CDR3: TGTGCCAGCTCAGCGGGCATAGATACGCAGTATTTT. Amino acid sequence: CASSAGIDTQYF.

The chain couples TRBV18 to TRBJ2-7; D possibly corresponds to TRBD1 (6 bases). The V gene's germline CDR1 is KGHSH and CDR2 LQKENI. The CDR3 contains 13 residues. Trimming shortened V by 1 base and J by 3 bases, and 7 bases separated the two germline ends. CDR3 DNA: TGTGCCAGCTCACCACACAGGGTCTACGAGCAGTACTTC. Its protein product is CASSPHRVYEQYF.

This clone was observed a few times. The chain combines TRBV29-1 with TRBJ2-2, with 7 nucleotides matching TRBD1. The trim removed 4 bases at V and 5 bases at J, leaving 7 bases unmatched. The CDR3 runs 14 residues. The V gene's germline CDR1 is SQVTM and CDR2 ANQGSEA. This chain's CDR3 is CSVARGSGTGELFF. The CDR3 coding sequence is TGCAGCGTTGCCAGGGGGTCGGGTACCGGGGAGCTGTTTTTT.

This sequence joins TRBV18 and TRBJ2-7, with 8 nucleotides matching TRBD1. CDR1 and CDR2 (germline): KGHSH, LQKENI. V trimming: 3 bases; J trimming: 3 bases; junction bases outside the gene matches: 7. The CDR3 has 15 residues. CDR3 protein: CASSPPGGYYYEQYF. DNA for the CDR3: TGTGCCAGCTCACCGCCAGGGGGCTATTACTACGAGCAGTACTTC.

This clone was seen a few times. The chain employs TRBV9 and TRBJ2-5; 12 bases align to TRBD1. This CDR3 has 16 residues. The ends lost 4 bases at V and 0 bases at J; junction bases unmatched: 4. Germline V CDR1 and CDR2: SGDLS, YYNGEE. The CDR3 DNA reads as TGTGCCAGCAGCATCCGGGACAGGGGGCACCAAGAGACCCAGTACTTC. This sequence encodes CASSIRDRGHQETQYF.

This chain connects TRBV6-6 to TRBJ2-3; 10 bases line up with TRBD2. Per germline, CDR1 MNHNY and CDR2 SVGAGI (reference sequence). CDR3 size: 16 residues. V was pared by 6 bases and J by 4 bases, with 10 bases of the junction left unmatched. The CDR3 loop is CASRRFLAGVADTQYF. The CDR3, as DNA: TGTGCCAGCAGGCGTTTCCTAGCGGGGGTCGCAGATACGCAGTATTTT.

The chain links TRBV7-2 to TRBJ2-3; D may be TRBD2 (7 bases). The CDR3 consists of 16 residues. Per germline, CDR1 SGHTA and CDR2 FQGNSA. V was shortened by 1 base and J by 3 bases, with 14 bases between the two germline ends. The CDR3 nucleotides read TGTGCCAGCAGCTTAGGCGCAGGGAGGGGGACAGATACGCAGTATTTT. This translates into CASSLGAGRGTDTQYF.

The CDR3 sequence: CASSAGYGYTF. As DNA, the CDR3 is TGCGCCAGCAGTGCGGGCTATGGCTACACCTTC. The genes are TRBV5-1 and TRBJ1-2; D is undetermined. Germline V lookup: CDR1 SGHRS, CDR2 YFSETQ. Trimming removed 5 bases at V and 4 bases at J, with 6 bases between. The length of the CDR3 is 11 residues.

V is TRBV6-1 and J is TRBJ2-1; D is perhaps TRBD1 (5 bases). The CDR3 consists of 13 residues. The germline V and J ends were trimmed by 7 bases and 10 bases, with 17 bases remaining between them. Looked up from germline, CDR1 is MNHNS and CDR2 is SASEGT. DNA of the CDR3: TGTGCCAGCACCGCTCAGGGAATCGGGGAGCAGTTCTTC. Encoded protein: CASTAQGIGEQFF.

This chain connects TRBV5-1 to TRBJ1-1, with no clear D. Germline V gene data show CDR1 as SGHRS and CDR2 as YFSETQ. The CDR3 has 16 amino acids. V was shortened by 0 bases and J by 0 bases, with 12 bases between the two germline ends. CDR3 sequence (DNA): TGCGCCAGCAGCTTGGCCTCGAGAGTACTGAACACTGAAGCTTTCTTT. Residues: CASSLASRVLNTEAFF.

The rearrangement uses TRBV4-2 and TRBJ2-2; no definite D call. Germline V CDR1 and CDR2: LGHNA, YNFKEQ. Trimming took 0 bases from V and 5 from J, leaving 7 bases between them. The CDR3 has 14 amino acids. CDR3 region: CASSQDSFTGELFF. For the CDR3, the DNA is TGTGCCAGCAGCCAAGACTCCTTTACCGGGGAGCTGTTTTTT.

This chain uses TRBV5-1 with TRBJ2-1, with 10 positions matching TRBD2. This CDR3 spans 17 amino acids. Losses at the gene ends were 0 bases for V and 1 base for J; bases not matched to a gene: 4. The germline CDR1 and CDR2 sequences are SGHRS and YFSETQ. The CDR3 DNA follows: TGCGCCAGCAGCTTGGCTTCGACTAGCGGGTCCTACAATGAGCAGTTCTTC. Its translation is CASSLASTSGSYNEQFF.

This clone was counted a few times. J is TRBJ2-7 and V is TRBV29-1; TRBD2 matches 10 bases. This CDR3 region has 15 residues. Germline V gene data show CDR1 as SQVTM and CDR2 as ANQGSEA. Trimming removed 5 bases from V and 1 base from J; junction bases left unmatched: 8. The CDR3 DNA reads TGCAGCGTTTTTGATAGCGGGGGGTATTCCTACGAGCAGTACTTC. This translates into CSVFDSGGYSYEQYF.

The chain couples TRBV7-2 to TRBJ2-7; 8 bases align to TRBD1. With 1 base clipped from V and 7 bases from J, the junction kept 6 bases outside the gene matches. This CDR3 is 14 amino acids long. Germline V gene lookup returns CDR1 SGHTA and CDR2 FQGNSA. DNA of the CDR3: TGTGCCAGCAGCTTAGGCAGGGGGCAGGAAGAGCAGTACTTC. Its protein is CASSLGRGQEEQYF.

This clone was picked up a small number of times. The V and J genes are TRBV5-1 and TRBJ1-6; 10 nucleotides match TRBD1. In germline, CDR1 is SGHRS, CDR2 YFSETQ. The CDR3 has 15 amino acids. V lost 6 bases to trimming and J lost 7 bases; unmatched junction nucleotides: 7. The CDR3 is CASTWTGGKNSPLHF. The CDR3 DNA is TGCGCCAGCACCTGGACAGGGGGTAAAAATTCACCCCTCCACTTT.